The 29 T cell receptor beta chains presented below share a single source sample, sequenced in a study of T cell responses to AZD1222 COVID-19 vaccine. This table comes from immunoSEQ multiplex PCR, and its TCRdb copy is limited to in-frame clones, with some not included. The sample has more than 85,000 clones, 92% seen once; the top ten hold around 7.8%. Sequencing was performed on peripheral blood, taken on day 0 of AZD1222 vaccination. All receptors come from an adult in good health.

The V and J genes are TRBV2 and TRBJ1-5; the D is unclear. The CDR3 consists of 13 residues. The germline CDR1 and CDR2 sequences are SNHLY and FYNNEI. The germline V and J ends were trimmed by 7 bases and 7 bases, with 14 bases remaining between them. In DNA, the CDR3 is TGTGCCAGCAACACGGAGGAGGGCCAGCCCCAGCATTTT. This encodes CASNTEEGQPQHF.

V and J are TRBV5-1 and TRBJ2-2, with 10 positions matching TRBD1. The CDR3 extends over 16 amino acids. CDR1 is SGHRS and CDR2 is YFSETQ in the germline V gene. Trimming cost V 3 bases and J 2 bases; bases outside gene matches: 4. The CDR3 region has the DNA TGCGCCAGCAGCTCAGGGACAGGGGATAACACCGGGGAGCTGTTTTTT. Amino acid sequence: CASSSGTGDNTGELFF.

The chain uses TRBV29-1 and TRBJ1-3; 8 nucleotides agree with TRBD1. Trimming cost V 6 bases and J 4 bases; bases outside gene matches: 8. CDR1 and CDR2 (germline): SQVTM, ANQGSEA. The length of the CDR3 is 14 residues. The CDR3 nucleotides read TGCAGCGTGGGAGACAGGGGTACGGGAAACACCATATATTTT. Residues: CSVGDRGTGNTIYF.

The chain carries TRBV5-8 and TRBJ2-1; maybe TRBD1 (6 bases). The CDR3 loop spans 13 amino acids. CDR1 SGHTS and CDR2 YDEGEE come from the germline V gene. V shed 6 bases and J shed 5 bases, with 12 bases lying between them. CDR3 in amino acids: CASIYRDHNEQFF. In DNA form, the CDR3 reads TGTGCCAGCATTTACAGGGACCACAATGAGCAGTTCTTC.

This chain uses TRBV6-6 with TRBJ2-4, with D perhaps given as TRBD1 or TRBD2 (5 bases each). Deletions cut 5 bases from V and 3 bases from J, with 14 bases between. The CDR3 sequence is 15 residues long. The germline CDR1 and CDR2 sequences are MNHNY and SVGAGI (reference sequence). The CDR3 region is CASSPRGEGKNIQYF. The CDR3, as DNA: TGTGCCAGCAGTCCGAGGGGCGAAGGCAAAAACATTCAGTACTTC.

V usage is TRBV2 and J usage is TRBJ1-6, with a weak D call TRBD1 (6 bases). The CDR3 contains 16 residues. CDR1 SNHLY and CDR2 FYNNEI come from the germline V gene. The V gene lost 7 bases and the J gene lost 6 bases, with 19 bases spanning the gap. Here the CDR3 DNA reads TGTGCCAGCATCCAACAGGGACCCGCTATTAATTCACCCCTCCACTTT. It codes for CASIQQGPAINSPLHF.

This sequence joins TRBV28 and TRBJ1-2; D is ambiguous. The CDR3 consists of 12 residues. V lost 5 bases and J lost 4, with 8 bases in between. Germline-derived CDR1 and CDR2 are MDHEN and SYDVKM. The CDR3 region is CASSTGAYGYTF. DNA for the CDR3: TGTGCCAGCAGTACCGGCGCCTATGGCTACACCTTC.

The CDR3 protein is CASSKLPGQGAGELFF. In DNA form, the CDR3 reads TGTGCCAGCAGCAAATTACCGGGACAGGGAGCCGGGGAGCTGTTTTTT. The rearrangement joins TRBV7-2 to TRBJ2-2; 9 bases match TRBD1. CDR3 length: 16 amino acids. Germline V gene sequence: CDR1 SGHTA, CDR2 FQGNSA. With V trimmed by 5 bases and J by 6 bases, 10 bases remained unmatched.

Comments on this clone: The limits of the CDR3 on the DNA are not certain, so only TCRdb's listed CDR3 is given. The CDR3 loop reads CASSTSGQGVGYTF. V is TRBV27 and J is TRBJ1-2; TRBD1 is the table's D call and was not checked against the DNA. Germline loops: CDR1 MNHEY, CDR2 SMNVEV (reference sequence). The CDR3 has 14 residues if both end residues are counted.

The J gene is TRBJ1-4, the V gene TRBV10-3; TRBD1 is a possible D gene (5 bases). The V gene's germline CDR1 is ENHRY and CDR2 SYGVKD. The CDR3 extends over 14 amino acids. The V end was cut by 7 bases, the J end by 8 bases, with 17 bases between. The CDR3, as DNA: TGTGCCATCATAATCCAGCAGGGTAGAGAAAAACTGTTTTTT. Translated: CAIIIQQGREKLFF.

The chain carries TRBV2 and TRBJ1-5; D may be TRBD1 (5 bases). With 2 bases removed from V and 7 bases from J, the gap between germline ends came to 12 bases. There are 14 residues in the CDR3. The germline gives CDR1 SNHLY, CDR2 FYNNEI. The CDR3 region is CASSELGARQPQHF. The CDR3 DNA reads as TGTGCCAGCAGTGAACTAGGGGCTCGGCAGCCCCAGCATTTT.

The chain is built from TRBV27 and TRBJ2-7; perhaps TRBD1 as D (5 bases). The V gene lost 0 bases and the J gene lost 2 bases, with 11 bases spanning the gap. The germline gives CDR1 MNHEY, CDR2 SMNVEV (reference sequence). The CDR3 contains 15 residues. The CDR3 sequence is CASSLSGHKAYEQYF. The CDR3, as DNA: TGTGCCAGCAGTTTATCAGGACACAAAGCCTACGAGCAGTACTTC.

The chain combines TRBV6-5 with TRBJ1-3; D possibly corresponds to TRBD1 (6 bases). Germline CDR1 MNHEY, CDR2 SVGAGI. V was pared by 6 bases and J by 2 bases, with 14 bases between. The CDR3 length is 15 residues. The CDR3 coding sequence is TGTGCCAGCAGCCCGACAGGAGCCGCTGGAAACACCATATATTTT. Its protein product is CASSPTGAAGNTIYF.

The rearrangement joins TRBV6-5 to TRBJ1-3; 7 bases are shared with TRBD1. CDR1 is MNHEY, CDR2 SVGAGI, per germline. Trimming cost V 2 bases and J 8 bases; bases outside gene matches: 3. The CDR3 covers 13 residues. The chain's CDR3 is CASSYIRGDTIYF. In DNA form, the CDR3 reads TGTGCCAGCAGTTACATCAGGGGGGACACCATATATTTT.

The V and J genes are TRBV19 and TRBJ2-1; 10 bases agree with TRBD2. CDR3 length equals 14 residues. Unmatched junction bases numbered 7, after V lost 7 bases and J lost 7 bases. Germline V gene lookup returns CDR1 LNHDA and CDR2 SQIVND (reference sequence). CDR3 region: CASTAAGGKNEQFF. CDR3 coding DNA: TGTGCCAGTACCGCAGCGGGGGGGAAGAATGAGCAGTTCTTC.

V and J are TRBV18 and TRBJ1-1; possible D gene TRBD1, 6 bases. V was clipped by 3 bases and J by 6 bases, with 14 bases between them. This CDR3 region has 14 residues. Germline CDR1 KGHSH, CDR2 LQKENI. CDR3 sequence reads: CASSPPARTAEAFF. Here the CDR3 DNA reads TGTGCCAGCTCACCCCCCGCACGGACAGCTGAAGCTTTCTTT.

This clone was seen once. The chain has TRBV6-6 and TRBJ2-2, with 8 bases identical to TRBD2. From germline, CDR1 is MNHNY and CDR2 SVGAGI (reference sequence). This CDR3 is 19 amino acids long. The V segment lost 5 bases and the J segment 0 bases; nucleotides outside the gene matches: 14. The CDR3, as DNA: TGTGCCAGCAGTCCCCGCGGCGGGGGGACTTTCGCGAACACCGGGGAGCTGTTTTTT. Translated: CASSPRGGGTFANTGELFF.

The V and J genes are TRBV11-2 and TRBJ2-7; possibly TRBD1 for D (6 bases). Germline assignment: CDR1 SGHAT and CDR2 FQNNGV. This CDR3 spans 14 amino acids. The V and J ends lost 5 bases and 6 bases respectively, with 17 bases between them. In DNA, the CDR3 is TGTGCCAGCAGCCTCACAGGGCTCGGCAGCGAGCAGTACTTC. It encodes CASSLTGLGSEQYF.

This clone has only a few counts. CDR3: CASKVRQGLNNEQFF. For the CDR3, the DNA is TGTGCCAGCAAGGTTCGACAGGGGCTAAACAATGAGCAGTTCTTC. The chain combines TRBV2 with TRBJ2-1, with TRBD1 matching over 8 bases. CDR3 length equals 15 residues. CDR1 is SNHLY, CDR2 FYNNEI, per germline. V was pared by 7 bases and J by 5 bases, with 10 bases of the junction left unmatched.

The J gene is TRBJ2-3, the V gene TRBV28; perhaps TRBD2 as D (5 bases). This CDR3 has 15 amino acids. V was pared by 4 bases and J by 0 bases, with 11 bases between. Germline CDR1 reads MDHEN; CDR2 reads SYDVKM. The CDR3 loop is CASSYTGSSTDTQYF. Here the CDR3 DNA reads TGTGCCAGCAGTTATACGGGGAGTAGCACAGATACGCAGTATTTT. Complete variable domain (other parts from reference TRBV28 and TRBJ2-3): DVKVTQSSRYLVKRTGEKVFLECVQDMDHENMFWYRQDPGLGLRLIYFSYDVKMKEKGDIPEGYSVSREKKERFSLILESASTNQTSMYLCASSYTGSSTDTQYFGPGTRLTVL.

This clone has a single count. V is TRBV4-1 and J is TRBJ2-7; 10 bases line up with TRBD1. This CDR3 contains 14 residues. Germline lookup yields CDR1 MGHRA and CDR2 YSYEKL. V lost 4 bases, J lost 3 bases, and 3 bases stayed unmatched. This CDR3 reads CASSPGTGVYEQYF. In nucleotides, the CDR3 is TGCGCCAGCAGCCCTGGGACAGGGGTCTACGAGCAGTACTTC.

The chain combines TRBV6-6 with TRBJ1-6; tentative D call: TRBD1 (6 bases). This CDR3 has 19 amino acids. The germline gives CDR1 MNHNY, CDR2 SVGAGI (reference sequence). The V gene lost 5 bases and the J gene lost 0 bases, with 20 bases spanning the gap. CDR3 amino acids: CASSRRDTGPSSYNSPLHF. In DNA, the CDR3 is TGTGCCAGCAGTCGCCGGGACACCGGCCCGAGCTCCTATAATTCACCCCTCCACTTT.

The chain uses TRBV28 and TRBJ2-7; 7 nucleotides line up with TRBD1. This CDR3 contains 14 residues. V lost 2 bases to trimming and J lost 5 bases; unmatched junction nucleotides: 6. Germline V gene data show CDR1 as MDHEN and CDR2 as SYDVKM. The CDR3 loop reads CASSLDRVHHEQYF. The CDR3 DNA follows: TGTGCCAGCAGTTTAGACAGGGTACATCACGAGCAGTACTTC.

There are a few counts of this clone. The J gene is TRBJ2-7, the V gene TRBV3-1 (or the pseudogene TRBV3-2); TRBD1 matches at 9 bases. J lost 3 bases, V lost 2 bases, and 5 bases had no gene match. This CDR3 is 15 amino acids long. Germline V lookup: CDR1 LGHDT, CDR2 YNNKEL (reference sequence). CDR3 sequence (DNA): TGTGCCAGCAGCCAACCGGGACAGGGCTTCTACGAGCAGTACTTC. This codes for CASSQPGQGFYEQYF.

This clone was found once. V gene TRBV5-1 combines with J gene TRBJ2-1, with D unresolved. The germline V gene encodes CDR1 SGHRS and CDR2 YFSETQ. CDR3 size: 14 residues. With 0 bases removed from V and 12 bases from J, the gap between germline ends came to 16 bases. Written as DNA, the CDR3 is TGCGCCAGCAGCTTGGGGGAATCGGCAGTGGGGCAGTTCTTC. Translating gives CASSLGESAVGQFF.

V and J are TRBV4-1 and TRBJ1-1, with D perhaps TRBD1 (5 bases). The CDR3 runs 14 residues. In germline, CDR1 is MGHRA, CDR2 YSYEKL. V was pared by 0 bases and J by 7 bases, with 12 bases between. Here the CDR3 reads CASSQDGGGSEAFF. The CDR3 nucleotides read TGCGCCAGCAGCCAAGATGGGGGGGGGAGTGAAGCTTTCTTT.

This chain links TRBV27 with TRBJ2-2, with D perhaps matching TRBD1 (5 bases). The CDR3 is 13 residues long. Per the germline V gene, CDR1 is MNHEY and CDR2 is SMNVEV (reference sequence). The V end lost 6 bases, the J end lost 5 bases, and 10 bases lay between the germline ends. This chain's CDR3 is CASRKGWTGELFF. CDR3 nucleotide sequence: TGTGCCAGCAGGAAGGGGTGGACCGGGGAGCTGTTTTTT.

CDR3 protein: CASSLRVYNEQFF. The CDR3 nucleotides read TGTGCCAGCAGTTTAAGAGTATACAATGAGCAGTTCTTC. The rearrangement uses TRBV12-3 or TRBV12-4 and TRBJ2-1; no firm D call. The ends were cut back, 2 bases at V and 4 bases at J, with 6 bases in the middle. There are 13 residues in the CDR3.

V is TRBV6-1 and J is TRBJ2-5, with 8 bases identical to TRBD2. The CDR3 is made up of 16 amino acids. Germline CDR1 and CDR2: MNHNS and SASEGT. The J segment lost 1 base and the V segment lost 3 bases, leaving 7 bases of the junction unmatched. CDR3 nucleotides: TGTGCCAGCAGTGACCTTGGCGGGGGGTCCCAAGAGACCCAGTACTTC. Its protein is CASSDLGGGSQETQYF.